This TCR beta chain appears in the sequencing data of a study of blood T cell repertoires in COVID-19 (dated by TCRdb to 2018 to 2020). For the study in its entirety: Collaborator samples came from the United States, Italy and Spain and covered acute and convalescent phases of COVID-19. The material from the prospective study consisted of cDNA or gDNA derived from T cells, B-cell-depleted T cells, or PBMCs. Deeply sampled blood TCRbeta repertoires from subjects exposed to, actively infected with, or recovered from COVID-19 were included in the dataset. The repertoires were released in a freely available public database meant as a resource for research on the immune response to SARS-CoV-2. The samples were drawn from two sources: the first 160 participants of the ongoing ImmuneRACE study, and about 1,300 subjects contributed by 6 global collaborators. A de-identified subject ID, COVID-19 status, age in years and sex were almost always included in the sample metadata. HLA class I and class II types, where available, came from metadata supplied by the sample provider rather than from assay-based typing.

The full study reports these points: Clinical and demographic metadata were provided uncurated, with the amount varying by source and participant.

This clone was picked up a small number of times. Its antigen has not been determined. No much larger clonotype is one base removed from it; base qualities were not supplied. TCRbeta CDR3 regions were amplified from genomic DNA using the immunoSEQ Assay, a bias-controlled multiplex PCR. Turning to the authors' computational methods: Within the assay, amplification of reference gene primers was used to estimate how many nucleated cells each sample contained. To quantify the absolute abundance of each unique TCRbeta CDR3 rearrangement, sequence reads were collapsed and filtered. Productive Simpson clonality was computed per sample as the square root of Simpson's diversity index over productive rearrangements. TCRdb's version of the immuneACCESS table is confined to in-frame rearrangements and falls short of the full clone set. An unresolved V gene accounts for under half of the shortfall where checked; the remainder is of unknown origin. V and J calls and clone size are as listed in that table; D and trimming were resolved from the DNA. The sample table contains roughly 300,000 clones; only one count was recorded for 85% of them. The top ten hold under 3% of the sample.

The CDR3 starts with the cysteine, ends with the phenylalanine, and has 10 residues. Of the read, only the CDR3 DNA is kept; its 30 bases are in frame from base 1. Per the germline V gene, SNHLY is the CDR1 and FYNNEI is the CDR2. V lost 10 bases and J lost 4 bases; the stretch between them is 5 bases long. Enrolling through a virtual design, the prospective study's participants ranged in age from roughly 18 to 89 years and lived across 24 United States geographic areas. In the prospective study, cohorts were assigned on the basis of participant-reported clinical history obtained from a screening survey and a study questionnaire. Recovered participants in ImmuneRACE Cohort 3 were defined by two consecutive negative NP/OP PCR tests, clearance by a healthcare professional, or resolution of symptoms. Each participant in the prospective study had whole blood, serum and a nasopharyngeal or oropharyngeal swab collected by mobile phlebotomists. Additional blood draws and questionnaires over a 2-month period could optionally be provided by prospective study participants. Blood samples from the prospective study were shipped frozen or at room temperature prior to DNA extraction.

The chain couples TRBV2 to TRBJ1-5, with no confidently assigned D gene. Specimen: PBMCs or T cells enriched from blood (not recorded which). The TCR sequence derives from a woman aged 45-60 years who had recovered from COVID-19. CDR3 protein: CAINNQPQHF. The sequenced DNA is TGTGCCATCAATAATCAGCCCCAGCATTTT.